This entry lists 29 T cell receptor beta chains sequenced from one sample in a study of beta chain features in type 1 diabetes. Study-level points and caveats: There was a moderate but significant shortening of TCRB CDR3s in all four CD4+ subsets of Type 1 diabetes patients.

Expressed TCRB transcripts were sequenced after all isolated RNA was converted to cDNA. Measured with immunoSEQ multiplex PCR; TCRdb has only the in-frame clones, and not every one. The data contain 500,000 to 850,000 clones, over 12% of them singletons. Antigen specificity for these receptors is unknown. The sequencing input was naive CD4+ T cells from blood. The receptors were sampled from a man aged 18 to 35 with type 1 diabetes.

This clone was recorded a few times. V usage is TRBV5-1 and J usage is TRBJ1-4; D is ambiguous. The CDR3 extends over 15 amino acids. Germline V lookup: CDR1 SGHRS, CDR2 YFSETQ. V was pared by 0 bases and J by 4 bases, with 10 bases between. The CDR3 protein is CASSLAGTRNEKLFF. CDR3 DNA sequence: TGCGCCAGCAGCTTGGCCGGCACTCGTAATGAAAAACTGTTTTTT.

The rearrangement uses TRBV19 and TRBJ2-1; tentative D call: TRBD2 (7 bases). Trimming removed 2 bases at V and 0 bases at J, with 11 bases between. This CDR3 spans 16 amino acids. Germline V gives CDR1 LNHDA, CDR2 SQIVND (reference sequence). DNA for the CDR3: TGTGCCAGTAGTATAAGGGGGACTACCTCCTACAATGAGCAGTTCTTC. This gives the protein CASSIRGTTSYNEQFF.

This CDR3 reads CASSVEQGSLGTDTQYF. The CDR3 bases are TGTGCCAGCAGCGTAGAACAAGGGAGTTTGGGCACAGATACGCAGTATTTT. This chain uses TRBV9 with TRBJ2-3; tentative D call: TRBD2 (5 bases). In germline, CDR1 is SGDLS, CDR2 YYNGEE. V was trimmed by 0 bases and J by 1 base, leaving 15 bases between them. The CDR3 is made up of 17 amino acids.

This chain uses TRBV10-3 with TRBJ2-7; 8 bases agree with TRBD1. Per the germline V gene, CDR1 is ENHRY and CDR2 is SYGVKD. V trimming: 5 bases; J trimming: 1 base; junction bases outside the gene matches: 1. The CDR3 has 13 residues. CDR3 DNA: TGTGCCATCAGTCAGGGGGCATCCTACGAGCAGTACTTC. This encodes CAISQGASYEQYF.

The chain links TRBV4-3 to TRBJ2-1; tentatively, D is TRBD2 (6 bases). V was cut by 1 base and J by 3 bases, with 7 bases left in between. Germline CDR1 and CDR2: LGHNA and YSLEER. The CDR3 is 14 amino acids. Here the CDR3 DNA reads TGCGCCAGCAGCCAAGGAGCGGGCTACAATGAGCAGTTCTTC. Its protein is CASSQGAGYNEQFF.

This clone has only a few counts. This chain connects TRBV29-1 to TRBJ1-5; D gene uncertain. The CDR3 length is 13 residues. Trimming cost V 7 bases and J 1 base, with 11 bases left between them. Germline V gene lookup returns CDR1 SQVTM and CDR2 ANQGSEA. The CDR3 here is CSAVLESNQPQHF. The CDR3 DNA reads TGCAGCGCCGTCTTGGAAAGCAATCAGCCCCAGCATTTT.

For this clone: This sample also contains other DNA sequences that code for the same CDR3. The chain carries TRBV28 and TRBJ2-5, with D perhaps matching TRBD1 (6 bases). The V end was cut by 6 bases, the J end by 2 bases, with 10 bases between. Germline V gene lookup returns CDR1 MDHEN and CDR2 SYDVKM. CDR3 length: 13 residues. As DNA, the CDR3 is TGTGCCAGCAGCCCTGGACAGCAAGAGACCCAGTACTTC. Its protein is CASSPGQQETQYF. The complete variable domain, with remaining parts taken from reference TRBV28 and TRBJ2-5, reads DVKVTQSSRYLVKRTGEKVFLECVQDMDHENMFWYRQDPGLGLRLIYFSYDVKMKEKGDIPEGYSVSREKKERFSLILESASTNQTSMYLCASSPGQQETQYFGPGTRLLVL.

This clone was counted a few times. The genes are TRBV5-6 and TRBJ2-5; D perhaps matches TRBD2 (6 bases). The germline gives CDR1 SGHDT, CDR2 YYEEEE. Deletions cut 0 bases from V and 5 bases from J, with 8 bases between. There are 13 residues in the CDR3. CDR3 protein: CASSLAAGETQYF. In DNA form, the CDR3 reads TGTGCCAGCAGCTTGGCTGCGGGGGAGACCCAGTACTTC.

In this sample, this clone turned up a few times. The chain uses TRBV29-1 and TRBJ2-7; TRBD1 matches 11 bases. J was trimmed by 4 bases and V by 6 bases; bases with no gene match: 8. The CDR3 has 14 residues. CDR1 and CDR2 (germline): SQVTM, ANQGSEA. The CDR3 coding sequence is TGCAGCGTCTCGGGACAGGGGGGCCGATACGAGCAGTACTTC. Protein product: CSVSGQGGRYEQYF.

The CDR3 sequence: CASSYGVGGSEQFF. For the CDR3, the DNA is TGTGCCAGCAGTTACGGGGTTGGGGGAAGTGAGCAGTTCTTC. The rearrangement uses TRBV6-5 and TRBJ2-1; D is tentatively TRBD1 or TRBD2 (5 bases each). V was cut by 2 bases and J by 9 bases, with 14 bases left in between. Germline-derived CDR1 and CDR2 are MNHEY and SVGAGI. CDR3 size: 14 residues.

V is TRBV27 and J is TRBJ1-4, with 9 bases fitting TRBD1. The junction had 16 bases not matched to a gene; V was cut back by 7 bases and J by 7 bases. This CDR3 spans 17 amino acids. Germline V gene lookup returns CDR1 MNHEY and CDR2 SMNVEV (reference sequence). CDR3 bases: TGTGCCAGCAAGTTGAGGGCCCGAGGGACAGGGACTGAAAAACTGTTTTTT. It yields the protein CASKLRARGTGTEKLFF.

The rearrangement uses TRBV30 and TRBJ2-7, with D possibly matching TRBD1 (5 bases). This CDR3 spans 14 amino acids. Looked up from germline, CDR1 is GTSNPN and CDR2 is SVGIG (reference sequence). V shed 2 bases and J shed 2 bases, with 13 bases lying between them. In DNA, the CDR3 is TGTGCCTGGAGTTCAGGGTGGCCGCCCTACGAGCAGTACTTC. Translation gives CAWSSGWPPYEQYF.

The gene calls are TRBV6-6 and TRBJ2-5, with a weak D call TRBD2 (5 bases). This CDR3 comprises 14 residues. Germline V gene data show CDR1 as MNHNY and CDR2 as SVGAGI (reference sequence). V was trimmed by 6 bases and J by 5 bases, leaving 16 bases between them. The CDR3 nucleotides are TGTGCCAGCAGCTGGAGAGGGCTAGTGGAGACCCAGTACTTC. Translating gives CASSWRGLVETQYF.

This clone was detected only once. CDR3 nucleotide sequence: TGTGCCAGCAGCCCGGGACAGTACTACGAGCAGTACTTC. It codes for CASSPGQYYEQYF. J is TRBJ2-7 and V is TRBV14; 7 positions match TRBD1. With 4 bases clipped from V and 3 bases from J, the junction kept 3 bases outside the gene matches. The CDR3 consists of 13 residues. Germline V gene sequence: CDR1 SGHDN, CDR2 FVKESK.

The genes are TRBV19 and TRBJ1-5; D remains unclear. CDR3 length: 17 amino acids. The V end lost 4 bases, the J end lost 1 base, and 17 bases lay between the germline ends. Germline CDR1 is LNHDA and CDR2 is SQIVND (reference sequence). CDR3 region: CASSTSLRTASNQPQHF. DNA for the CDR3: TGTGCCAGTAGTACATCGCTAAGGACCGCGAGCAATCAGCCCCAGCATTTT.

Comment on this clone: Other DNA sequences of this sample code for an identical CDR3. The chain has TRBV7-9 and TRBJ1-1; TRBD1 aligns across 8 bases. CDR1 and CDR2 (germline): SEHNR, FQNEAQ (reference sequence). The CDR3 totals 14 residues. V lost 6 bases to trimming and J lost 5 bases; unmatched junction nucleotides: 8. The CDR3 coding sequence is TGTGCCAGCAGTTCTCAGGGGGCCCGAACTGAAGCTTTCTTT. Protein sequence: CASSSQGARTEAFF.

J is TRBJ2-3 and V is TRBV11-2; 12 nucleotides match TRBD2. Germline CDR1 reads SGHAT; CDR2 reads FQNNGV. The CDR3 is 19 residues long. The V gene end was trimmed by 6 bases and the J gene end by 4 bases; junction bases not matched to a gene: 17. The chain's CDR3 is CASRGRVRLAGEIADTQYF. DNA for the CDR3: TGTGCCAGCAGAGGGAGAGTTCGACTAGCGGGAGAGATCGCAGATACGCAGTATTTT.

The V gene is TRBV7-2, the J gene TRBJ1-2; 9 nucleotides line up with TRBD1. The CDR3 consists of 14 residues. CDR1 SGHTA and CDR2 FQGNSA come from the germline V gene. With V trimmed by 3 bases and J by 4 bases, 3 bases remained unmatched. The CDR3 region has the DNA TGTGCCAGCAGCTTCGGACAGGGGACCTATGGCTACACCTTC. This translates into CASSFGQGTYGYTF.

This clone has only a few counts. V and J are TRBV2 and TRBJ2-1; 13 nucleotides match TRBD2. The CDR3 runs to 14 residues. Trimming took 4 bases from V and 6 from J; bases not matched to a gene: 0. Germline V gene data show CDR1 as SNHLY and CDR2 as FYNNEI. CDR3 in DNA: TGTGCCAGCAGTGGGACTAGCGGGAGCAATGAGCAGTTCTTC. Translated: CASSGTSGSNEQFF.

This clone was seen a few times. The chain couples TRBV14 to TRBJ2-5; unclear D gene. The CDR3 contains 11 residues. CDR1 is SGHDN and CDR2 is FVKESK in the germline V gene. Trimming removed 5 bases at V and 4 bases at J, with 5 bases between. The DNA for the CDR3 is TGTGCCAGCAGCTATAGAGAGACCCAGTACTTC. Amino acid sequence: CASSYRETQYF.

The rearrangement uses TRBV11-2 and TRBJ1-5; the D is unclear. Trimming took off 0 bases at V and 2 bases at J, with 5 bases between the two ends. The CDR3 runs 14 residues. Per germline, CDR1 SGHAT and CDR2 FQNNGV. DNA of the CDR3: TGTGCCAGCAGCTTAGATATCGGCAATCAGCCCCAGCATTTT. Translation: CASSLDIGNQPQHF.

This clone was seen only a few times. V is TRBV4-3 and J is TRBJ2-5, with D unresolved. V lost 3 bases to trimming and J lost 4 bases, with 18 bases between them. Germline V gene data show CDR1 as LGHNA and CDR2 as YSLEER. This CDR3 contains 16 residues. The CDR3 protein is CASSHKGGPTTETQYF. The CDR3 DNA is TGCGCCAGCAGCCATAAAGGTGGCCCCACGACAGAGACCCAGTACTTC.

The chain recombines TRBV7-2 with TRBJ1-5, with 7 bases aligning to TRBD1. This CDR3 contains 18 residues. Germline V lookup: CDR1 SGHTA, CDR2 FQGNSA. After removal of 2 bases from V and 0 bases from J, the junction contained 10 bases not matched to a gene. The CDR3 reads CASSLTGTVGYSNQPQHF. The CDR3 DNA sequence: TGTGCCAGCAGCTTAACCGGGACAGTGGGTTATAGCAATCAGCCCCAGCATTTT.

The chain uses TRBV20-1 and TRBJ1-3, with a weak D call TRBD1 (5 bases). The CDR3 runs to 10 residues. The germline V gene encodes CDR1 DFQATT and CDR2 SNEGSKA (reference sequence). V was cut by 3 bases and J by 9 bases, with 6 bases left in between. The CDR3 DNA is TGCAGTGCTAGCGACAGCACCATATATTTT. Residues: CSASDSTIYF.

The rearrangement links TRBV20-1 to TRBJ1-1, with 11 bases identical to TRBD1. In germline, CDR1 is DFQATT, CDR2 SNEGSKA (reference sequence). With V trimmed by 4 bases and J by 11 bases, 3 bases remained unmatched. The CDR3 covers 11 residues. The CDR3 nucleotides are TGCAGTGCTAAGGGGGACAGGGGGGCTTTCTTT. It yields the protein CSAKGDRGAFF.

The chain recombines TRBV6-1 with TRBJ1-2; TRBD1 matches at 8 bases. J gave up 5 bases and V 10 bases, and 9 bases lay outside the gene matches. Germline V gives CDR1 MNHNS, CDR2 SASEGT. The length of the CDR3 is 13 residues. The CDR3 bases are TGTGCCATCAAACCCACAGGGGGTTATGGCTACACCTTC. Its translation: CAIKPTGGYGYTF.

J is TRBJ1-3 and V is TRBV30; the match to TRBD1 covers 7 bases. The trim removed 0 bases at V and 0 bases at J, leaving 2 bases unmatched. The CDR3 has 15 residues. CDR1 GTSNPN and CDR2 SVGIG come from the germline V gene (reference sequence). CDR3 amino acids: CAWSVGQISGNTIYF. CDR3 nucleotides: TGTGCCTGGAGTGTGGGACAGATCTCTGGAAACACCATATATTTT.

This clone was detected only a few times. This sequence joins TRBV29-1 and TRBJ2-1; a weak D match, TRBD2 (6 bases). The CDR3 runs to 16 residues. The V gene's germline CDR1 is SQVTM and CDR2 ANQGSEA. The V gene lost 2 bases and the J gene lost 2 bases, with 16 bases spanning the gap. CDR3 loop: CSVEPAGGKPYNEQFF. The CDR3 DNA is TGCAGCGTTGAACCCGCTGGGGGGAAGCCCTACAATGAGCAGTTCTTC.

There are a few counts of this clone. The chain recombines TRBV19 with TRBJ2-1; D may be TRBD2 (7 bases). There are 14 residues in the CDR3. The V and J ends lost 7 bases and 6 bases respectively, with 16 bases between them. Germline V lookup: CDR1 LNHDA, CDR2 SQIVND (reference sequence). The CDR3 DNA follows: TGTGCCAGTACCCCCCGGGGGGCTGGCAATGAGCAGTTCTTC. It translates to CASTPRGAGNEQFF. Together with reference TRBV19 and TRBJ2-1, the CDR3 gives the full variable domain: DGGITQSPKYLFRKEGQNVTLSCEQNLNHDAMYWYRQDPGQGLRLIYYSQIVNDFQKGDIAEGYSVSREKKESFPLTVTSAQKNPTAFYLCASTPRGAGNEQFFGPGTRLTVL.